The 12 T cell receptor beta chains below come from one sample, sequenced in a study of technical replicates of blood from a few donors. The repertoire was sequenced with immunoSEQ multiplex PCR; TCRdb's copy has only in-frame clones and lacks some. The table lists around 49,000 clones, 95% to 96% of them singletons. Sequencing was performed on T cells isolated from PBMCs. The receptors were sampled from a human donor in good health.

V is TRBV2 and J is TRBJ1-1, with D hard to call. This CDR3 has 12 residues. Per germline, CDR1 SNHLY and CDR2 FYNNEI. Trimming removed 7 bases at V and 1 base at J, with 7 bases between. CDR3 DNA: TGTGCCAGCAACGAGGGGAACACTGAAGCTTTCTTT. Translation gives CASNEGNTEAFF.

The chain recombines TRBV5-1 with TRBJ1-3, with D perhaps TRBD1 (5 bases). The germline gives CDR1 SGHRS, CDR2 YFSETQ. This CDR3 has 16 amino acids. Deletions cut 1 base from V and 6 bases from J, with 17 bases between. CDR3 loop: CASSLNSGGVENTIYF. DNA of the CDR3: TGCGCCAGCAGCTTGAACAGCGGGGGGGTGGAAAACACCATATATTTT.

The rearrangement links TRBV9 to TRBJ2-7; a weak D match, TRBD1 (6 bases). The CDR3 runs to 14 residues. Trimming stripped 4 bases from V and 0 bases from J, with 11 bases between. Germline V CDR1 and CDR2: SGDLS, YYNGEE. CDR3 nucleotide sequence: TGTGCCAGCAGCCCGACAGGCGGCTCCTACGAGCAGTACTTC. Encoded protein: CASSPTGGSYEQYF.

CDR3 coding DNA: TGTGCCAGCAGTTTATCCGGCGGCCCTGGGGCCAACGTCCTGACTTTC. As protein: CASSLSGGPGANVLTF. The rearrangement links TRBV28 to TRBJ2-6; D is unresolved. Per the germline V gene, CDR1 is MDHEN and CDR2 is SYDVKM. The CDR3 is 16 residues long. Between the trimmed V and J ends, which lost 1 base and 2 bases, there was a span of 9 bases.

This chain connects TRBV28 to TRBJ2-7; 7 nucleotides agree with TRBD1. The germline V gene has CDR1 MDHEN and CDR2 SYDVKM. V was clipped by 7 bases and J by 1 base; unmatched bases: 7. The CDR3 is made up of 14 amino acids. CDR3 amino acids: CASTLRGQSYEQYF. Here the CDR3 DNA reads TGTGCCAGCACCTTGAGGGGACAGTCCTACGAGCAGTACTTC. Based on the CDR3 plus reference TRBV28 and TRBJ2-7, the full variable domain is DVKVTQSSRYLVKRTGEKVFLECVQDMDHENMFWYRQDPGLGLRLIYFSYDVKMKEKGDIPEGYSVSREKKERFSLILESASTNQTSMYLCASTLRGQSYEQYFGPGTRLTVT.

The J gene is TRBJ2-3, the V gene TRBV7-3; a possible D gene is TRBD1 (5 bases). Germline CDR1 is SGHTA and CDR2 is FQGTGA. Trimming removed 2 bases from V and 0 bases from J, with 9 bases in between. This CDR3 spans 15 amino acids. CDR3 DNA: TGTGCCAGCAGCTTATCAGGGTATAGCACAGATACGCAGTATTTT. As protein: CASSLSGYSTDTQYF. The full variable domain, completed using reference TRBV7-3 and TRBJ2-3, is GAGVSQTPSNKVTEKGKYVELRCDPISGHTALYWYRQSLGQGPEFLIYFQGTGAADDSGLPNDRFFAVRPEGSVSTLKIQRTERGDSAVYLCASSLSGYSTDTQYFGPGTRLTVL.

The count of this clone is one. The rearrangement links TRBV18 to TRBJ2-7; 13 bases align to TRBD2. This CDR3 has 16 amino acids. Per germline, CDR1 KGHSH and CDR2 LQKENI. J lost 4 bases, V lost 3 bases, and 6 bases had no gene match. CDR3 DNA: TGTGCCAGCTCACCCAGGACTAGCGGGAGAGAATACGAGCAGTACTTC. Its protein product is CASSPRTSGREYEQYF.

V gene TRBV6-5 combines with J gene TRBJ1-2; weak D call: TRBD1 (6 bases). CDR3 size: 12 residues. Germline V gene sequence: CDR1 MNHEY, CDR2 SVGAGI. V was clipped by 5 bases and J by 4 bases, with 8 bases between them. The CDR3 nucleotides are TGTGCCAGCAGTCGGACAGCCTATGGCTACACCTTC. This gives the protein CASSRTAYGYTF.

The CDR3, as DNA: TGTGCCAGCAGCCCAGGGGTATCTGCGGGGGCACCTTACAATGAGCAGTTCTTC. Its translation: CASSPGVSAGAPYNEQFF. The chain is built from TRBV9 and TRBJ2-1; D might be TRBD2 (7 bases). Deletions cut 4 bases from V and 4 bases from J, with 24 bases between. The CDR3 covers 18 residues. CDR1 is SGDLS, CDR2 YYNGEE, per germline.

The V and J genes are TRBV7-9 and TRBJ2-7; 14 nucleotides align to TRBD2. The CDR3 is 18 residues long. The V segment lost 5 bases and the J segment 0 bases; nucleotides outside the gene matches: 9. Germline V gene data show CDR1 as SEHNR and CDR2 as FQNEAQ (reference sequence). DNA for the CDR3: TGTGCCAGCAGCCCTCCCGGGACTAGCGGGGGAAGCTCCTACGAGCAGTACTTC. Protein product: CASSPPGTSGGSSYEQYF.

The chain links TRBV11-2 to TRBJ2-2; 9 bases align to TRBD1. The ends lost 7 bases at V and 5 bases at J; junction bases unmatched: 8. The CDR3 contains 15 residues. Per germline, CDR1 SGHAT and CDR2 FQNNGV. CDR3 protein: CASIPGQGRTGELFF. In DNA form, the CDR3 reads TGTGCCAGCATTCCGGGACAGGGAAGGACCGGGGAGCTGTTTTTT.

The chain links TRBV9 to TRBJ2-2; D might be TRBD2 (6 bases). Germline values: CDR1 SGDLS, CDR2 YYNGEE. The germline V and J ends were trimmed by 0 bases and 6 bases, with 6 bases remaining between them. The CDR3 covers 13 residues. The CDR3 DNA is TGTGCCAGCAGCGTAGGGGGGGCCGGGGAGCTGTTTTTT. Its translation: CASSVGGAGELFF. Together with reference TRBV9 and TRBJ2-2, the CDR3 gives the full variable domain: DSGVTQTPKHLITATGQRVTLRCSPRSGDLSVYWYQQSLDQGLQFLIQYYNGEERAKGNILERFSAQQFPDLHSELNLSSLELGDSALYFCASSVGGAGELFFGEGSRLTVL.